This T cell receptor (beta chain) emerged from a study of T-cell memory formation after mild COVID-19. The study, taken as a whole, reports: Whether day 37 second-wave clones are SARS-CoV-2-specific was not confirmed. Pre-infection memory held some responding clones, suggesting pre-existing cross-reactive T cells responded.

The V end was cut by 2 bases, the J end by 3 bases, with 5 bases between. The germline gives CDR1 LNHNV, CDR2 YYDKDF (reference sequence). The CDR3 has 12 residues. This clonotype was detected a few times. Its antigen is currently unknown. MiXCR, applied by TCRdb to the 5' RACE reads, yields one record per CDR3 protein. The sample includes some 260,000 distinct CDR3 sequences, about 17% of them seen just once. Sequences were obtained from PBMCs or a T cell subset sorted from them (not recorded which). V and J are TRBV15 and TRBJ2-7, with D unclear. This TCR derives from a man younger than 35 who had mild COVID-19 (a few samples of this study predate the infection). Cell type and time point are not known. CDR3 DNA sequence: TGTGCCACCAGCAGACCAGGCTACGAGCAGTACTTC. Its protein is CATSRPGYEQYF.